This TCR beta chain was identified in a study of cytomegalovirus exposure and HLA in healthy donors (dated by TCRdb to about 2017). Background for the entire study: An earlier analysis of about 530 of the donors reported under 300 Gb of sequence data and 95 million to 140 million unique TCR beta sequences obtained from 150 million to 200 million T cells. High-throughput TCR immunosequencing, statistical association of individual TCRs with disease status, and machine learning were combined to predict cytomegalovirus infection status. Typing coverage varied by locus: roughly 620-630 donors for A, B, C, DRB1 and DQB1; approximately 560 for DQA1; about 600 for DPA1; around 450 for DPB1. Genome-wide SNP genotypes for about three fifths of the roughly 700 donors were used in a later genetic analysis, which treated that subset as a discovery cohort. About 300 gigabases of sequencing data and approximately 85 million unique TCR sequences were included in an early release covering around 650 HLA-typed donors. The study aimed to test whether signatures of past pathogen exposure could be identified by cataloging public T cell receptors. Of the roughly 400 genotyped donors, less than 90% were placed in the genetic ancestry cluster associated with self-reported Caucasian donors. To decide whether each TCR beta V gene segment behaved as functional or pseudogenic, an earlier analysis of some 570 of the donors relied on high-throughput TCR beta sequencing. In a later analysis, previously published TCR beta repertoires from about 640 donors were re-analyzed and high-resolution HLA genotyping was added so that TCR occurrence patterns could be studied. The T cell repertoires of 666 subjects were profiled by immunosequencing and related to cytomegalovirus serostatus. Alongside the repertoire data, information on donor age, sex, ethnicity and CMV serostatus was compiled. HLA typing included class I and class II loci at four-digit resolution. Besides the first cohort of roughly 700 subjects, a separate validation cohort made up of over a hundred different subjects was used. Because of strong linkage in the cohort, roughly five DR-DQ haplotypes were treated as single units for association and clustering. Every repertoire in the discovery cohort had been generated on one and the same sequencing platform. The later analysis used no new phenotypic data to find candidate immune exposures, relying instead on TCR beta sequences and their occurrence across donors. On average, about 240,000 unique TCR beta nucleotide sequences were sequenced per donor among a few hundred genotyped donors of the cohort, with roughly 20% of those sequences being non-productive.

The CDR3 spans 15 residues, from the cysteine through the phenylalanine. Only the CDR3 DNA stays, 45 bases, in frame from base 1. Germline trimming amounts to 2 bases on V and 2 bases on J, with 3 as the count of junction bases outside the gene matches. From the germline V gene, CDR1 is ENHRY and CDR2 is SYGVKD. The cohort comprised 710 or so healthy bone marrow donors. Cohort members were all nominally healthy when sampled, although unrecorded immune exposures were likely present. The donor was CMV seropositive and was included in the group of about 290 seropositive cohort members. Each donor provided a peripheral blood sample, and peripheral blood mononuclear cells were used for TCR beta sequencing. Genomic DNA extraction from the blood cell samples was performed with the Qiagen DNeasy Blood Extraction Kit. Broad study findings and their caveats: Specific HLA alleles were associated with about 17,000 TCR beta sequences at a false discovery rate of 0.05 in a later analysis. When HLA alleles, especially DR and DQ, strongly co-occurred, attributing TCR associations to individual alleles was difficult. Correlated functional status among segregating V segments might be attributable to linkage disequilibrium, but an unknown experimental factor could not be ruled out. A group of highly shared sequence variants was considered likely to be a technical artifact of the sequencing pipeline. A further reported finding was that TCR beta sequences accurately predicted the HLA-A and HLA-B alleles for most subjects in the first cohort. In a later analysis, the rate of TCR association differed among HLA loci, with DRB1 alleles having the most associated TCRs and HLA-C alleles having the fewest. In a later genetic analysis, fewer N-insertions in productive TCRs were reported among donors in an Asian-associated ancestry cluster than the roughly 700-donor mean. The 87-base-pair reads could not distinguish some IMGT-functional V segments, including TRBV6-2 and TRBV6-3, so those segments were excluded. In a later genetic analysis, a missense DCLRE1C variant was associated with V-gene and J-gene trimming of TCR beta chains, and the association was replicated in an independent cohort. In both the original and validation cohorts, the classifier was reported to diagnose cytomegalovirus status with high specificity and sensitivity. According to a later analysis, most CMV-associated TCR beta chains appeared to be HLA-restricted, and the HLA associations seemed to be driven largely by CMV exposure. It was suggested by the authors that the approach could potentially be generalized to other disease states and immunological phenotypes. In this cohort, only TCR beta chains were sequenced, and detectable features were limited by the absence of alpha or paired-chain data. While some public TCRs were present in many individuals, most TCR sequences turned up only very rarely across donors. Roughly 17 rarely observed V segments, including chromosome 9 orphons, were excluded from the earlier analysis of about 500 of the donors because counts were too low. The presence/absence analyses assumed that sequencing depth was roughly uniform across donors, and that assumption may not be true. Three of the identified cytomegalovirus-associated TCR beta chains were confirmed in vitro to be specific for cytomegalovirus antigens. Several of the top co-occurrence clusters appeared to be linked to parvovirus B19, influenza, CMV and Epstein-Barr virus, according to a later analysis. HLA typing was unavailable for some donors at each locus, so association tests used only the typed subset. The study gave a list of about 150 TCR beta chains associated with cytomegalovirus. The only immune exposure information available for the cohort was CMV serostatus. In a later analysis, HLA-associated TCR beta chains showed more clonal expansion and lower generation probabilities than non-associated chains that were equally common. Broadly in line with IMGT annotations, most TCR beta V segments showed up in productive rearrangements about 90% or about 30% of the time in an earlier analysis of some 590 of the donors.

Libraries were built with the immunoSEQ multiplex PCR assay. For the multiplex PCR, a mixture combining 60 forward primers for TCR Vbeta segments and 13 reverse primers for TCR Jbeta segments was used. The CDR3 region of rearranged TCR beta genes was amplified from genomic DNA with a multiplex PCR assay. Amplified TCR beta libraries were sequenced as 87-base-pair reads on the Illumina HiSeq System. As for the original processing: A later analysis tallied 75 million to 95 million unique TCR beta chains across the 660 or so repertoires, and some 10 million of those chains were shared by two or more donors. Raw reads were error-corrected and collapsed into unique sequences with a nearest-neighbor algorithm that merged closely related sequences to remove PCR and sequencing errors. CDR3 sequences were aligned to IMGT reference sequences to assign V, D and J gene segments. For a sequence to be retained, a match of at least six nucleotides was required to both a V gene segment and a J gene segment. A rearrangement was called productive if the CDR3 had no stop codons and remained in frame with V and J, and every other rearrangement was called non-productive. CDR3 was defined according to IMGT convention as the region running from the second conserved V-encoded cysteine to the conserved J-encoded phenylalanine. In an earlier analysis of roughly 610 of the donors, sequences lacking an unambiguous match to a single V gene segment were excluded. An earlier analysis of some 610 of the donors called V segments functional above 56.7% productive rearrangements and segregating when the between-donor standard deviation exceeded 5%. To diagnose cytomegalovirus status from the catalog of TCR beta chain sequences, a statistical classification framework was built. In a later analysis, TCR nucleotide sequences were compared against IMGT/GENE-DB human TR gene sequences so that V and J genes could be assigned. The TCRdist pipeline was used in a later analysis to assign CDR3 sequences and most-parsimonious VDJ recombination scenarios. In a later analysis, each TCR beta chain was defined by its CDR3 amino acid sequence together with its V-gene family, and reads lacking a unique V-gene family were excluded. A later analysis removed 500 to 650 highly shared, low-generation-probability nucleotide sequences to deal with suspected cross-contamination and a sequencing artifact. In a later analysis, a clonal expansion index for each public chain was calculated from normalized within-repertoire ranks of inferred template counts. Generation probabilities in a later analysis came from a VDJ recombination model fitted to out-of-frame rearrangements, and those results were checked against IGoR. In a later analysis, hypergeometric tests were used to score TCR-TCR, TCR-HLA and TCR-CMV co-occurrence, with a repertoire-size bias correction applied to TCR pairs. False discovery rates were estimated in a later analysis by permuting HLA or CMV assignments 20 times. In a later analysis, co-occurring TCRs were grouped using DBSCAN, with TCRdist sequence similarity added in when clustering inside HLA-allele-positive subsets. For co-occurrence clustering, repertoires with fewer than 30,000 or more than 120,000 public chains were excluded, along with 4 to 6 repertoires with anomalous nucleotide sharing. TCRdb obtained this table from immuneACCESS and retained in-frame rearrangements with V and J assigned. These tables miss some clones; where compared with another copy, unresolved V genes account for less than half of the shortfall, and the remainder is unexplained. V, J and clone size were drawn from that table, and D and trimming were deduced from the DNA. The sample data list about 76,000 clones, and under 80% of these were observed just once. In total, the top ten clones hold around 10% of the sample.

On this clone: Its binding antigen is unknown. Base qualities are not recorded, but no much larger clone differs from it by a single base.

The chain joins TRBV10-3 to TRBJ2-1, and TRBD2 aligns with 7 junction nucleotides. Sequencing was done on a sample of PBMCs. The clonotype comes from a male donor in good health and CMV-seropositive. The DNA sequence reads TGTGCCATCAGTGAGGAGCGGGGTGCCTACAATGAGCAGTTCTTC. Its protein product is CAISEERGAYNEQFF.